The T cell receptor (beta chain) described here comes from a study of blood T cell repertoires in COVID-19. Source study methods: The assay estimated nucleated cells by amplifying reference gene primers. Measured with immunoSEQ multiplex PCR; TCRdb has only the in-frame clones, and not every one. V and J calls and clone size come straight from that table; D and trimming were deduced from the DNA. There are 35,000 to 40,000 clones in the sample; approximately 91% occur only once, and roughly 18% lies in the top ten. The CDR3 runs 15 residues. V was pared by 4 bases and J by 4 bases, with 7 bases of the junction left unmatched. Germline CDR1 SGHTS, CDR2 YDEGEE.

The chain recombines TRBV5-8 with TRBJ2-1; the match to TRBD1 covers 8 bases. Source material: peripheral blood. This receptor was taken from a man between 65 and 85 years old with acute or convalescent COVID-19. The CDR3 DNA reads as TGTGCCAGCAGCCCGGGACAGGACCCGTACAATGAGCAGTTCTTC. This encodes CASSPGQDPYNEQFF. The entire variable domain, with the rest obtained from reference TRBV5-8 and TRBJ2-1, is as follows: EAGVTQSPTHLIKTRGQQATLRCSPISGHTSVYWYQQALGLGLQFLLWYDEGEERNRGNFPPRFSGRQFPNYSSELNVNALELEDSALYLCASSPGQDPYNEQFFGPGTRLTVL.